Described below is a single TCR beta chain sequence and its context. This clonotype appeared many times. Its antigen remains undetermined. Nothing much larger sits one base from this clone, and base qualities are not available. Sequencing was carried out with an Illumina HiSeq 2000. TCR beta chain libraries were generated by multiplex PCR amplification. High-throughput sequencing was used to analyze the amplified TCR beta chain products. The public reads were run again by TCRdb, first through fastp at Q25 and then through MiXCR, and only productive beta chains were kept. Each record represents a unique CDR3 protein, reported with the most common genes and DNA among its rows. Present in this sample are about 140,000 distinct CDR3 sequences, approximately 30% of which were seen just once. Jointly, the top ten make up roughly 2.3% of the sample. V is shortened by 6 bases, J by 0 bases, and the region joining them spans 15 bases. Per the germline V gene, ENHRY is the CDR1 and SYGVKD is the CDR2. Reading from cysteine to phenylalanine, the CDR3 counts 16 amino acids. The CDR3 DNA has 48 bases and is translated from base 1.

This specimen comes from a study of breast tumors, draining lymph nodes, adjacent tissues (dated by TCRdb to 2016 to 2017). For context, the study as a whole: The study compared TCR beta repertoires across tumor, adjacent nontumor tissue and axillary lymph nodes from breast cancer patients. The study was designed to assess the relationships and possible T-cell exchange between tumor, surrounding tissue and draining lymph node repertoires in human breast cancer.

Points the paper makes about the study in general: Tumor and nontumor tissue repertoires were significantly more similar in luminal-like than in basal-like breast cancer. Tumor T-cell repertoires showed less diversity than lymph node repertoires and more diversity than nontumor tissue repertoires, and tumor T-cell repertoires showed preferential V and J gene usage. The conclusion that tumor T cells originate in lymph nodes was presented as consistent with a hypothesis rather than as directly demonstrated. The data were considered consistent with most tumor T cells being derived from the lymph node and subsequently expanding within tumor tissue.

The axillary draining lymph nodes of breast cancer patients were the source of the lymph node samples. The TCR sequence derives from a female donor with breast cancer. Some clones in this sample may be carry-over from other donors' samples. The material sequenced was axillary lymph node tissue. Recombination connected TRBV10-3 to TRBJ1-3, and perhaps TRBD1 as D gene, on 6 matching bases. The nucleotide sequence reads TGTGCCATCAGACCTTTTGGACAGCACTCTGGAAACACCATATATTTT. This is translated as CAIRPFGQHSGNTIYF.